What follows describes a single T cell receptor beta chain. Its antigen is unknown. The sample originates from a study of shared clonotypes between healthy human individuals. Study results and limitations: Deeper or shallower sequencing was expected to change how clonotypes are shared among donors.

Sequenced by immunoSEQ multiplex PCR; TCRdb stores in-frame clones only, minus some. The table lists roughly 1,100,000 clones, 60% to 80% of them singletons. V shed 6 bases and J shed 0 bases, with 18 bases lying between them. Germline CDR1 reads MRHNA; CDR2 reads SNTAGT. This CDR3 region has 16 residues. The chain recombines TRBV6-4 with TRBJ2-7; D perhaps matches TRBD1 (7 bases). The TCR comes from a man between 18 and 29 years old in good health. Specimen: memory CD4+ T cells sorted from blood. Specified subset: CD45RA-negative fraction. The CDR3 reads CASRIYGRGVSYEQYF. The CDR3 region has the DNA TGTGCCAGCAGAATTTACGGCAGGGGGGTCTCCTACGAGCAGTACTTC.